This entry is about one TCR beta chain. Its antigen is not known. Trimming at V came to 3 bases and at J to 6 bases, leaving 4 bases not matched to a gene. The CDR3 is 14 residues long. Germline values: CDR1 SGDLS, CDR2 YYNGEE. Using immunoSEQ multiplex PCR, the repertoire was profiled, and TCRdb retains in-frame clones only, with some absent. The table records fewer than 10,000 clones, 70% to 80% of them present only once. The data are from a study of immune characteristics of hereditary and idiopathic chronic pancreatitis. Study-level findings and limits: Immune findings may reflect disease duration, since tissue was only from TPIAT.

Patients having total pancreatectomy with islet autotransplantation provided the chronic pancreatitis pancreas tissue. No included patient had a known diabetes history. No T cell sorting was done; genomic DNA came straight from bulk pancreas tissue. This rearrangement joins TRBV9 to TRBJ1-2, with 11 nucleotides matching TRBD1. Sample: pancreas tissue with idiopathic chronic pancreatitis. The receptor's source is a human donor with chronic pancreatitis. The CDR3, as DNA: TGTGCCAGCAGCGGGACAGGGGGCGCTAATGGCTACACCTTC. It is translated as CASSGTGGANGYTF.